This T cell receptor beta chain comes out of a study of T cell clonotyping in hematopoietic cell transplantation. Overall study results and limits: Few recipient clonotypes overlapped donors; over 97% were de novo at given depth.

Trimming cost V 7 bases and J 6 bases; bases outside gene matches: 12. The CDR3 is made up of 16 amino acids. Germline V gene data show CDR1 as MNHNY and CDR2 as SVGAGI (reference sequence). A note on this clone: Its antigen remains unknown.

Generated by immunoSEQ multiplex PCR, the TCRdb table keeps only in-frame clones and is missing some. The sample contains 9,500 to 11,000 clones, about nine tenths of which appear only once. Samples: about 28 days before transplant, then days 30, 100 and 180 after. The receptor was isolated from a male patient aged 55 to 69 who had an allogeneic stem cell transplant from an unrelated donor, so the T cells may come from the graft donor. Some clones in this sample may be carry-over from other donors' samples. Sequences were derived from PBMCs, sampled 180 days after allogeneic stem cell transplant. V and J are TRBV6-6 and TRBJ2-2, with 9 bases lining up with TRBD1. The CDR3 region has the DNA TGTGCCAGCACCAAAAGTACCGGGACAGGGCCCGGGGAGCTGTTTTTT. Its protein is CASTKSTGTGPGELFF.